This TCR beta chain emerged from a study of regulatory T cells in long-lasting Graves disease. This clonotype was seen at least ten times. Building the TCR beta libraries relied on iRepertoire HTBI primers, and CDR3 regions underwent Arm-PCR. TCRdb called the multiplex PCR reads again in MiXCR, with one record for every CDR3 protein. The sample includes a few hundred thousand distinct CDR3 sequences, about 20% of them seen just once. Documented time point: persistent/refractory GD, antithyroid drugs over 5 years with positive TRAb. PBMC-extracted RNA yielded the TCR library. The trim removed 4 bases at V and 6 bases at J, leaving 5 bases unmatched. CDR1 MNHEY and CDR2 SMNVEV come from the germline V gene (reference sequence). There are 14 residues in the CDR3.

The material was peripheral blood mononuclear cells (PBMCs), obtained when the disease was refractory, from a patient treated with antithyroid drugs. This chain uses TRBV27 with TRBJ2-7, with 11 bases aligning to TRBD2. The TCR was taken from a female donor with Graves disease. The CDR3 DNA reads TGTGCCAGCAGTTCTACTAGCGGGAGAACCGAGCAGTACTTC. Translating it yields CASSSTSGRTEQYF.